This T cell receptor (beta chain) was sequenced for a study of T-cell reconstitution after alpha-beta-depleted transplantation in children. The study's findings and limits: Some patients' high day-60 TCRbeta diversity was attributed to recipient cells surviving conditioning. Reportedly, roughly two months post-transplant, alpha-beta T cells arose from several hundred expanded graft clones. Counts and diversity of T cells one year after transplant came mostly from newly produced T cells.

CDR1 is DFQATT, CDR2 SNEGSKA, per germline (reference sequence). The CDR3 runs to 16 residues. The ends lost 5 bases at V and 5 bases at J; junction bases unmatched: 15. TCRbeta library construction was performed incorporating unique molecular identifiers. TCRdb reprocessed the PCR reads with MiXCR, giving one entry per CDR3 protein. Here the sample spans some 840,000 distinct CDR3 sequences, approximately 15% being singletons. Turning to this clonotype: Antigen specificity is unknown.

Sequenced here: PBMCs, mostly from graft donor cells, sampled 360 days after TCRalphabeta/CD19-depleted stem cell transplant. This clonotype originated in a male patient aged 10 to 17 who had a stem cell transplant for acute lymphoblastic leukemia, so the T cells may come from the graft donor. The chain uses TRBV20-1 and TRBJ2-7; 10 bases match TRBD1. CDR3 coding DNA: TGCAGTGCTCTCCCTCCTTGGGGGACAGGGGAGGACGAGCAGTACTTC. Encoded protein: CSALPPWGTGEDEQYF.